The sequence of this TCR beta chain was determined in a study of spatial heterogeneity in lung cancer. Whole-study context: Median follow-up for sequenced PBMC samples was approximately 25 months after resection, when such samples existed.

TCRdb re-derived calls from the 5' RACE reads in MiXCR, one entry per CDR3 protein. This table has tens of thousands of distinct CDR3 sequences, around 9.6% appearing once. CDR3 size: 19 residues. V lost 4 bases and J 0 bases, leaving 19 bases between the germline ends. Germline lookup yields CDR1 SGHVS and CDR2 FNYEAQ. Time point of the sample: blood at routine non-recurrence follow-up after resection. This clonotype appeared many times. This specimen was PBMCs, taken at follow-up. The J gene is TRBJ1-6, the V gene TRBV7-6, with D maybe TRBD1 (6 bases). The origin of this receptor is a male donor with early-stage non-small cell lung cancer. CDR3 region: CASSSRAGGESSYNSPLHF. CDR3 sequence (DNA): TGTGCCAGCAGCTCCAGGGCGGGGGGCGAAAGCTCCTATAATTCACCCCTCCACTTT.